A single sample gave rise to the 23 T cell receptor beta chains below, sequenced in a study of memory CD4+ T cells and cytomegalovirus serostatus. The sort gate was single viable CD3+CD4+CD8-CD45RO+ cells for memory CD4+ T cells. This table comes from immunoSEQ multiplex PCR, and its TCRdb copy is limited to in-frame clones, with some not included. Of 70,000 to 90,000 clones in the sample, approximately 78% were seen once. Input material: memory CD4+ T cells from blood. The receptors originated from an adult in good health and CMV-seropositive.

The chain uses TRBV11-2 and TRBJ1-1, with a possible D match to TRBD1 (5 bases). The CDR3 is made up of 12 amino acids. The germline V and J ends were trimmed by 3 bases and 6 bases, with 8 bases remaining between them. Per the germline V gene, CDR1 is SGHAT and CDR2 is FQNNGV. DNA for the CDR3: TGTGCCAGCAGCTTCAGGGTGGCTGAAGCTTTCTTT. Protein sequence: CASSFRVAEAFF.

This rearrangement joins TRBV14 to TRBJ2-4, with 8 bases fitting TRBD2. CDR3 length: 14 amino acids. In germline, CDR1 is SGHDN, CDR2 FVKESK. The J segment lost 7 bases and the V segment lost 4 bases, leaving 6 bases of the junction unmatched. The DNA for the CDR3 is TGTGCCAGCAGCCCAGCGGGGGCGGCCAACATTCAGTACTTC. Translated, it gives CASSPAGAANIQYF.

The chain recombines TRBV5-5 with TRBJ2-7; 7 nucleotides line up with TRBD1. Trimming at V came to 4 bases and at J to 1 base, leaving 8 bases not matched to a gene. The CDR3 is made up of 15 amino acids. Germline-derived CDR1 and CDR2 are SGHKS and YYEKEE (reference sequence). The CDR3 sequence: CASSPLQGISYEQYF. CDR3 nucleotides: TGTGCCAGCAGCCCGTTACAGGGGATTTCCTACGAGCAGTACTTC.

The chain has TRBV6-5 and TRBJ2-1; possible D gene TRBD2, 6 bases. Trimming removed 5 bases at V and 6 bases at J, with 14 bases between. The CDR3 loop spans 14 amino acids. CDR1 and CDR2 (germline): MNHEY, SVGAGI. This CDR3 is CASSRGTLINEQFF. The CDR3, as DNA: TGTGCCAGCAGTCGGGGGACCCTCATCAATGAGCAGTTCTTC.

The rearrangement links TRBV10-3 to TRBJ1-2; 9 bases are shared with TRBD1. This CDR3 contains 16 residues. Per germline, CDR1 ENHRY and CDR2 SYGVKD. V lost 0 bases, J lost 3 bases, and 5 bases stayed unmatched. CDR3 nucleotides: TGTGCCATCAGTGAGTCGGACAGGGGTCTTGACTATGGCTACACCTTC. Protein sequence: CAISESDRGLDYGYTF.

The chain links TRBV27 to TRBJ1-2; D unclear. CDR3 length equals 13 residues. The V and J ends lost 5 bases and 8 bases respectively, with 15 bases between them. Germline CDR1 and CDR2: MNHEY and SMNVEV (reference sequence). The CDR3 is CASSPGRTWGYTF. The DNA of the CDR3 is TGTGCCAGCAGTCCCGGACGGACCTGGGGCTACACCTTC.

The V gene is TRBV15, the J gene TRBJ1-2; 8 bases align to TRBD1. Germline V gene data show CDR1 as LNHNV and CDR2 as YYDKDF (reference sequence). With 1 base clipped from V and 8 bases from J, the junction kept 15 bases outside the gene matches. The CDR3 runs 17 residues. The CDR3 is CATSRAHSWTGYKGYTF. The DNA for the CDR3 is TGTGCCACCAGCAGAGCTCATTCCTGGACAGGGTATAAGGGCTACACCTTC. Complete variable domain (other parts from reference TRBV15 and TRBJ1-2): DAMVIQNPRYQVTQFGKPVTLSCSQTLNHNVMYWYQQKSSQAPKLLFHYYDKDFNNEADTPDNFQSRRPNTSFCFLDIRSPGLGDTAMYLCATSRAHSWTGYKGYTFGSGTRLTVV.

This chain connects TRBV7-9 to TRBJ1-1, with D unclear. The V end was cut by 1 base, the J end by 5 bases, with 8 bases between. Per the germline V gene, CDR1 is SEHNR and CDR2 is FQNEAQ (reference sequence). The CDR3 consists of 13 residues. CDR3 protein: CASSLDGLTEAFF. CDR3 nucleotide sequence: TGTGCCAGCAGCTTAGACGGACTAACTGAAGCTTTCTTT.

The chain couples TRBV19 to TRBJ1-1, with TRBD1 identical over 7 bases. Germline V lookup: CDR1 LNHDA, CDR2 SQIVND (reference sequence). V trimming: 3 bases; J trimming: 0 bases; junction bases outside the gene matches: 10. The CDR3 totals 17 residues. The DNA for the CDR3 is TGTGCCAGTAGTATTGAAGGGAAAGGGGGCTTGAACACTGAAGCTTTCTTT. Encoded protein: CASSIEGKGGLNTEAFF.

The CDR3 coding sequence is TGTGCCAGTAGTATCGGGACTAGCCCCACAGATACGCAGTATTTT. Encoded protein: CASSIGTSPTDTQYF. The gene calls are TRBV19 and TRBJ2-3; the match to TRBD2 covers 9 bases. V was clipped by 3 bases and J by 2 bases; unmatched bases: 3. Germline CDR1 and CDR2: LNHDA and SQIVND (reference sequence). CDR3 size: 15 residues.

This clone was detected only a few times. V usage is TRBV5-1 and J usage is TRBJ1-3; D unresolved. The CDR3 spans 16 residues. V lost 0 bases, J lost 0 bases, and 10 bases lay in between. Per the germline V gene, CDR1 is SGHRS and CDR2 is YFSETQ. CDR3 sequence reads: CASSLVVGYSGNTIYF. The DNA of the CDR3 is TGCGCCAGCAGCTTGGTCGTGGGGTACTCTGGAAACACCATATATTTT.

The rearrangement joins TRBV5-1 to TRBJ1-5; 8 bases line up with TRBD1. Looked up from germline, CDR1 is SGHRS and CDR2 is YFSETQ. CDR3 length: 15 residues. Trimming at V came to 4 bases and at J to 5 bases, leaving 8 bases not matched to a gene. CDR3 loop: CASSPGQGPYQPQHF. In DNA, the CDR3 is TGCGCCAGCAGCCCCGGACAGGGTCCTTATCAGCCCCAGCATTTT.

The rearrangement uses TRBV6-5 and TRBJ2-3; 11 bases are a match to TRBD1. Germline trimming cut 6 bases from V and 4 bases from J; bases unmatched to any gene: 3. CDR1 is MNHEY and CDR2 is SVGAGI in the germline V gene. The CDR3 runs to 14 residues. The CDR3 spells CASSMDRGPDTQYF. The CDR3 nucleotides read TGTGCCAGCAGCATGGACAGGGGGCCAGATACGCAGTATTTT.

The chain has TRBV10-3 and TRBJ2-1; 7 positions match TRBD2. CDR1 ENHRY and CDR2 SYGVKD come from the germline V gene. V shed 4 bases, J shed 0 bases, and the junction held 0 bases outside the gene matches. The CDR3 has 14 amino acids. The CDR3 sequence is CAISGEGSYNEQFF. The CDR3 DNA reads as TGTGCCATCAGTGGGGAGGGCTCCTACAATGAGCAGTTCTTC.

The chain recombines TRBV18 with TRBJ1-2; maybe TRBD1 (6 bases). CDR3 size: 15 residues. V was trimmed by 2 bases and J by 3 bases, leaving 13 bases between them. Looked up from germline, CDR1 is KGHSH and CDR2 is LQKENI. The CDR3 DNA sequence: TGTGCCAGCTCACCAGAACAGGGAACCGACTATGGCTACACCTTC. As protein: CASSPEQGTDYGYTF.

The chain is built from TRBV6-1 and TRBJ2-3, with 9 positions matching TRBD2. CDR1 is MNHNS, CDR2 SASEGT, per germline. The V and J ends lost 1 base and 5 bases, in that order; junction bases with no gene match: 1. The CDR3 runs 14 residues. CDR3 bases: TGTGCCAGCAGTGAAGAGCGGGGGGAAGATACGCAGTATTTT. It yields the protein CASSEERGEDTQYF.

The chain uses TRBV6-5 and TRBJ1-1; D ambiguous. The CDR3 runs 11 residues. CDR1 and CDR2 (germline): MNHEY, SVGAGI. Trimming pared 5 bases from V and 6 bases from J, leaving 7 bases between. The CDR3 region has the DNA TGTGCCAGCAGTCCCGGTGCTGAAGCTTTCTTT. Its protein product is CASSPGAEAFF.

The chain links TRBV28 to TRBJ1-2; D might be TRBD1 (5 bases). The CDR3 runs 14 residues. Germline CDR1 and CDR2: MDHEN and SYDVKM. The V end was cut by 7 bases, the J end by 8 bases, with 20 bases between. The CDR3 sequence: CASTIPGGGYGYTF. CDR3 bases: TGTGCCAGCACCATCCCCGGCGGGGGTTACGGCTACACCTTC.

The sample holds a few counts of this clone. The genes are TRBV11-3 and TRBJ2-4, with 11 bases matching TRBD2. Germline CDR1 reads SGHNT; CDR2 reads YENEEA. Trimming cost V 2 bases and J 6 bases; bases outside gene matches: 0. This CDR3 has 14 amino acids. CDR3 coding DNA: TGTGCCAGCAGCTTACTAGCGGGAGGAAACATTCAGTACTTC. Residues: CASSLLAGGNIQYF. The full variable domain, its missing parts supplied by reference TRBV11-3 and TRBJ2-4, is EAGVVQSPRYKIIEKKQPVAFWCNPISGHNTLYWYLQNLGQGPELLIRYENEEAVDDSQLPKDRFSAERLKGVDSTLKIQPAELGDSAVYLCASSLLAGGNIQYFGAGTRLSVL.

The rearrangement links TRBV7-2 to TRBJ2-5, with 10 bases that match TRBD2. The CDR3 totals 17 residues. V was pared by 1 base and J by 5 bases, with 10 bases of the junction left unmatched. The germline V gene has CDR1 SGHTA and CDR2 FQGNSA. Here the CDR3 reads CASSLVSQRGGLETQYF. Here the CDR3 DNA reads TGTGCCAGCAGCTTAGTTTCCCAGCGGGGGGGCCTGGAGACCCAGTACTTC.

V gene TRBV11-3 combines with J gene TRBJ2-1; D may be TRBD2 (5 bases). Germline assignment: CDR1 SGHNT and CDR2 YENEEA. V dropped 1 base and J dropped 0 bases, with 19 bases sitting between them. CDR3 length: 19 amino acids. The CDR3 is CASSLGGYGTMSSYNEQFF. In DNA, the CDR3 is TGTGCCAGCAGCTTAGGCGGGTACGGAACCATGAGCTCCTACAATGAGCAGTTCTTC.

The DNA for the CDR3 is TGTGCCAGCAGGCCTCAGGGTGGGGTAGAAAAACTGTTTTTT. It encodes CASRPQGGVEKLFF. This chain links TRBV6-6 with TRBJ1-4, with D possibly TRBD1 on 5 matching bases. The ends were cut back, 6 bases at V and 8 bases at J, with 16 bases in the middle. The germline V gene encodes CDR1 MNHNY and CDR2 SVGAGI (reference sequence). CDR3 length: 14 residues.

The chain joins TRBV7-9 to TRBJ1-2; D gene uncertain. Germline values: CDR1 SEHNR, CDR2 FQNEAQ (reference sequence). This CDR3 region has 13 residues. V dropped 2 bases and J dropped 8 bases, with 12 bases sitting between them. The CDR3 spells CASSLILSGGYTF. CDR3 in DNA: TGTGCCAGCAGCTTAATATTGTCCGGGGGCTACACCTTC.